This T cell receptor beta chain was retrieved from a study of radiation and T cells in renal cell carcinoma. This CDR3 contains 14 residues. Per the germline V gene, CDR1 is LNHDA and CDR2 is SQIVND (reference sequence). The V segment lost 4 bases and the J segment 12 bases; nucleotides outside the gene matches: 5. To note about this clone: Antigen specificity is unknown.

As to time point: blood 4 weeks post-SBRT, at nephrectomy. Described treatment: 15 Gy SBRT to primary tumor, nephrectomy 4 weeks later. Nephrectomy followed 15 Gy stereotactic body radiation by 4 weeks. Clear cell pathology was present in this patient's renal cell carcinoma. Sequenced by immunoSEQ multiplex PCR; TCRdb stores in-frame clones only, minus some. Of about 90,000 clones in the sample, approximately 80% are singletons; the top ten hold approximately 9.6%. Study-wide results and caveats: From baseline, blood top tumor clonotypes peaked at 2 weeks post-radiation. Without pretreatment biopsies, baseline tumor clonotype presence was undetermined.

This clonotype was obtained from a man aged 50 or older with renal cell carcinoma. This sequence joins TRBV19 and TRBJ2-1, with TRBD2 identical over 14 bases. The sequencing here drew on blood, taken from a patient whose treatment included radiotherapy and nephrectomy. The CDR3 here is CASSTGTSGSAQFF. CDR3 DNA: TGTGCCAGTAGTACCGGGACTAGCGGGAGTGCGCAGTTCTTC.